This TCR beta chain was retrieved from a study of T cells in tuberculosis. Clones were sequenced by immunoSEQ multiplex PCR, and TCRdb holds only the in-frame ones, with some missing. Of 45,000 or so clones listed, roughly 95% are singletons. CDR1 SGHAT and CDR2 FQNNGV come from the germline V gene. The ends were cut back, 1 base at V and 5 bases at J, with 12 bases in the middle. This CDR3 is built from 15 residues. The chain is built from TRBV11-2 and TRBJ1-5, with D tentatively TRBD1 (6 bases). Sequencing was performed on PBMCs. The clonotype comes from a donor between 10 and 35 years old with latent tuberculosis or without tuberculosis infection. The CDR3 nucleotides are TGTGCCAGCAGCTTAGCCCAGGGGAATCATCAGCCCCAGCATTTT. Residues: CASSLAQGNHQPQHF.